The 17 T cell receptor beta chains below all came from one sample that was sequenced in a study of T cells in localized non-small cell lung cancer. The protocol was immunoSEQ multiplex PCR, while the TCRdb copy is restricted to in-frame clones and leaves out a portion. The table has roughly 58,000 clones, roughly four fifths seen once. Source: PBMCs, taken before any cancer treatment. The receptor source for this set is a man aged 40 to 70 with stage II lung adenocarcinoma.

This chain links TRBV7-2 with TRBJ1-5; TRBD1 might be the D (5 bases). The CDR3 is made up of 16 amino acids. V was clipped by 1 base and J by 2 bases, with 12 bases between them. From germline, CDR1 is SGHTA and CDR2 FQGNSA. As DNA, the CDR3 is TGTGCCAGCAGCTTAGTTCCGGGGGTTGGCAATCAGCCCCAGCATTTT. This gives the protein CASSLVPGVGNQPQHF.

This chain uses TRBV7-9 with TRBJ2-3, with 13 bases matching TRBD2. This CDR3 has 15 residues. After removal of 5 bases from V and 3 bases from J, the junction contained 2 bases not matched to a gene. CDR1 is SEHNR and CDR2 is FQNEAQ in the germline V gene (reference sequence). The CDR3: CASSPLAGGTDTQYF. CDR3 coding DNA: TGTGCCAGCAGCCCACTAGCGGGAGGGACAGATACGCAGTATTTT.

This chain connects TRBV9 to TRBJ1-2; TRBD1 aligns across 9 bases. This CDR3 contains 14 residues. The germline V gene encodes CDR1 SGDLS and CDR2 YYNGEE. V was pared by 0 bases and J by 8 bases, with 5 bases of the junction left unmatched. Here the CDR3 DNA reads TGTGCCAGCAGCGTAGACAGGGGGCTTCAAGGCTACACCTTC. Translating gives CASSVDRGLQGYTF.

The chain uses TRBV2 and TRBJ2-3; TRBD1 agrees at 11 bases. CDR3 length: 15 amino acids. J was trimmed by 6 bases and V by 6 bases; bases with no gene match: 8. Germline values: CDR1 SNHLY, CDR2 FYNNEI. CDR3 protein: CASSRRTGGWDTQYF. CDR3 sequence (DNA): TGTGCCAGCAGCCGGAGGACAGGGGGCTGGGATACGCAGTATTTT.

This rearrangement joins TRBV30 to TRBJ2-1, with 12 bases matching TRBD2. This CDR3 contains 14 residues. The J segment lost 4 bases and the V segment lost 4 bases, leaving 2 bases of the junction unmatched. Germline-derived CDR1 and CDR2 are GTSNPN and SVGIG (reference sequence). The CDR3 here is CAWMGLAGYNEQFF. In DNA, the CDR3 is TGTGCCTGGATGGGACTAGCGGGTTACAATGAGCAGTTCTTC.

The chain links TRBV2 to TRBJ1-3; D perhaps matches TRBD1 (5 bases). The germline gives CDR1 SNHLY, CDR2 FYNNEI. Deletions cut 7 bases from V and 2 bases from J, with 12 bases between. The CDR3 runs 14 residues. Written as DNA, the CDR3 is TGTGCCAGCATCAGCCGGGGGGCTGGAAACACCATATATTTT. Its protein is CASISRGAGNTIYF. Full variable domain (remainder filled in from reference TRBV2 and TRBJ1-3): EPEVTQTPSHQVTQMGQEVILRCVPISNHLYFYWYRQILGQKVEFLVSFYNNEISEKSEIFDDQFSVERPDGSNFTLKIRSTKLEDSAMYFCASISRGAGNTIYFGEGSWLTVV.

This rearrangement joins TRBV7-2 to TRBJ2-7; D gene unclear. The V gene lost 3 bases and the J gene lost 9 bases, with 12 bases spanning the gap. Germline V CDR1 and CDR2: SGHTA, FQGNSA. The CDR3 contains 12 residues. The chain's CDR3 is CASSFPRSWQYF. The CDR3 nucleotides are TGTGCCAGCAGCTTCCCTAGGTCCTGGCAGTACTTC.

The V and J genes are TRBV27 and TRBJ1-3, with D possibly being TRBD1 (5 bases). The V end lost 5 bases, the J end lost 3 bases, and 14 bases lay between the germline ends. Per germline, CDR1 MNHEY and CDR2 SMNVEV (reference sequence). The CDR3 spans 15 residues. The CDR3 protein is CASSPGTALGNTIYF. CDR3 nucleotides: TGTGCCAGCAGTCCAGGGACCGCTCTTGGAAACACCATATATTTT.

V and J are TRBV5-4 and TRBJ2-5; D is ambiguous. V was clipped by 1 base and J by 5 bases, with 15 bases between them. The CDR3 runs to 15 residues. Germline loops: CDR1 SGHNT, CDR2 YYREEE (reference sequence). CDR3 sequence (DNA): TGTGCCAGCAGCTTGTGGAAGGAACCACAGGAGACCCAGTACTTC. It is translated as CASSLWKEPQETQYF. Variable domain in full (rest from reference TRBV5-4 and TRBJ2-5): ETGVTQSPTHLIKTRGQQVTLRCSSQSGHNTVSWYQQALGQGPQFIFQYYREEENGRGNFPPRFSGLQFPNYSSELNVNALELDDSALYLCASSLWKEPQETQYFGPGTRLLVL.

The genes are TRBV14 and TRBJ1-1; D possibly corresponds to TRBD1 (6 bases). Germline assignment: CDR1 SGHDN and CDR2 FVKESK. The V end lost 4 bases, the J end lost 4 bases, and 13 bases lay between the germline ends. This CDR3 spans 14 amino acids. In nucleotides, the CDR3 is TGTGCCAGCAGCCCCGTAGGGGGTGGCACTGAAGCTTTCTTT. This sequence encodes CASSPVGGGTEAFF.

This clone was observed a few times. This sequence joins TRBV7-9 and TRBJ1-5; 8 bases align to TRBD1. J lost 6 bases, V lost 5 bases, and 6 bases had no gene match. The length of the CDR3 is 14 residues. The germline gives CDR1 SEHNR, CDR2 FQNEAQ (reference sequence). CDR3 nucleotides: TGTGCCAGCAGCCCTGGCAGGGGGCGTCAGCCCCAGCATTTT. This sequence encodes CASSPGRGRQPQHF.

This chain connects TRBV6-4 to TRBJ2-1; TRBD2 matches 10 bases. The trim removed 0 bases at V and 3 bases at J, leaving 2 bases unmatched. The CDR3 extends over 16 amino acids. Per germline, CDR1 MRHNA and CDR2 SNTAGT. CDR3 in DNA: TGTGCCAGCAGTGACTCGGCTAGCGGGGGCTACAATGAGCAGTTCTTC. Residues: CASSDSASGGYNEQFF.

The CDR3 DNA follows: TGTGCCAGTAGTATCGGGGGCTGGGGCTACACCTTC. Its protein product is CASSIGGWGYTF. This sequence joins TRBV19 and TRBJ1-2; the D gene is possibly TRBD1 (6 bases). From germline, CDR1 is LNHDA and CDR2 SQIVND (reference sequence). Trimming pared 3 bases from V and 8 bases from J, leaving 10 bases between. The CDR3 is made up of 12 amino acids.

This clone came up a few times. The chain employs TRBV15 and TRBJ2-1; 9 nucleotides agree with TRBD1. The trim removed 0 bases at V and 5 bases at J, leaving 5 bases unmatched. Germline CDR1 reads LNHNV; CDR2 reads YYDKDF (reference sequence). The CDR3 covers 16 residues. This CDR3 is CATSRDPGQGHNEQFF. In DNA, the CDR3 is TGTGCCACCAGCAGAGATCCGGGACAGGGTCACAATGAGCAGTTCTTC.

The chain employs TRBV7-9 and TRBJ1-2; 8 bases map to TRBD1. Germline trimming cut 6 bases from V and 6 bases from J; bases unmatched to any gene: 6. Per the germline V gene, CDR1 is SEHNR and CDR2 is FQNEAQ (reference sequence). This CDR3 is built from 13 residues. The CDR3 nucleotides are TGTGCCAGCAGGCAGACAGGGGAGGATGGCTACACCTTC. Its protein is CASRQTGEDGYTF.

About this clone itself: In the same sample, other DNA sequences code for this CDR3. The gene calls are TRBV18 and TRBJ1-2, with D possibly being TRBD1 (5 bases). Trimming shortened V by 2 bases and J by 7 bases, and 11 bases separated the two germline ends. This CDR3 region has 13 residues. CDR1 and CDR2 from the germline V gene are KGHSH and LQKENI. The CDR3 here is CASSPGQGGGYTF. In DNA form, the CDR3 reads TGTGCCAGCTCACCAGGCCAGGGAGGTGGCTACACCTTC. Filled out from reference TRBV18 and TRBJ1-2, the complete variable domain reads NAGVMQNPRHLVRRRGQEARLRCSPMKGHSHVYWYRQLPEEGLKFMVYLQKENIIDESGMPKERFSAEFPKEGPSILRIQQVVRGDSAAYFCASSPGQGGGYTFGSGTRLTVV.

The chain is built from TRBV4-3 and TRBJ2-2; 10 bases align to TRBD2. CDR3 size: 18 residues. V lost 0 bases, J lost 4 bases, and 8 bases stayed unmatched. Per the germline V gene, CDR1 is LGHNA and CDR2 is YSLEER. Written as DNA, the CDR3 is TGCGCCAGCAGCCAAGATCCACTAGCGGGGACCAGCACCGGGGAGCTGTTTTTT. Its protein is CASSQDPLAGTSTGELFF.